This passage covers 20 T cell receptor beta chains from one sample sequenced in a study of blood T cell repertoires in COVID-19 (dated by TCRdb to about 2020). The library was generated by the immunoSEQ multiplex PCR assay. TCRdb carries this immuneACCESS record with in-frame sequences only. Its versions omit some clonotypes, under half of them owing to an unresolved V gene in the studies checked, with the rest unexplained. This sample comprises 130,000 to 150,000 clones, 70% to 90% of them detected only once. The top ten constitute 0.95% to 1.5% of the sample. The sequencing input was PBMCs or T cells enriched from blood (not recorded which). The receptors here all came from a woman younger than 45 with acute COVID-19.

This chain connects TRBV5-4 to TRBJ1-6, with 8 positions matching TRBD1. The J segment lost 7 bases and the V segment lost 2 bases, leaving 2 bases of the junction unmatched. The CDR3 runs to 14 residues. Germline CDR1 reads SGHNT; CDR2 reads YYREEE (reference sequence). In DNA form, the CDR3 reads TGTGCCAGCAGCTTCGACAGGGGAAATTCACCCCTCCACTTT. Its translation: CASSFDRGNSPLHF.

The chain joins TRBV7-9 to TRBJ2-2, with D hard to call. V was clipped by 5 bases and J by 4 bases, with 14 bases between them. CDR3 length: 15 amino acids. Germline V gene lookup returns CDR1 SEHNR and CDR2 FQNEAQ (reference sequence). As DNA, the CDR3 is TGTGCCAGCAGCCTATCCCTATCTACCACCGGGGAGCTGTTTTTT. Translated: CASSLSLSTTGELFF.

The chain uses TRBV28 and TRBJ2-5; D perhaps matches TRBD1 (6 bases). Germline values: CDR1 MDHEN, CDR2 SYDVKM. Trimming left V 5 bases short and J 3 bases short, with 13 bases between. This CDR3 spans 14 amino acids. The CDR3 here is CASSLTGKEETQYF. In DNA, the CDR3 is TGTGCCAGCAGTCTTACAGGGAAAGAAGAGACCCAGTACTTC.

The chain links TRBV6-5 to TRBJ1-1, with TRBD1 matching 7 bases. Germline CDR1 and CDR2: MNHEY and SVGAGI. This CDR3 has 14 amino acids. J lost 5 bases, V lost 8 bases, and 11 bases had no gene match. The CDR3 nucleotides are TGTGCCAGCCGACAGGGTTTGGAGTTAACTGAAGCTTTCTTT. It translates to CASRQGLELTEAFF.

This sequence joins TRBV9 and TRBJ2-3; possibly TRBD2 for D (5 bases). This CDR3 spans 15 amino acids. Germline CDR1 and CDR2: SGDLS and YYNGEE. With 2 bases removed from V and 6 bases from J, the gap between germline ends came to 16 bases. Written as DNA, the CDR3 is TGTGCCAGCAGCGTTCCGGGGTCCGGAGCTGATACGCAGTATTTT. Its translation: CASSVPGSGADTQYF.

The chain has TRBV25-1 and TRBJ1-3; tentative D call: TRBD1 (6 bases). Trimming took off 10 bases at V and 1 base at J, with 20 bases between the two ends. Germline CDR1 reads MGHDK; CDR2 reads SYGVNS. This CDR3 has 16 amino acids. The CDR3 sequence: CATSPRTDRSGNTIYF. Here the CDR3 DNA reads TGTGCCACCTCGCCCCGGACAGACAGGTCTGGAAACACCATATATTTT.

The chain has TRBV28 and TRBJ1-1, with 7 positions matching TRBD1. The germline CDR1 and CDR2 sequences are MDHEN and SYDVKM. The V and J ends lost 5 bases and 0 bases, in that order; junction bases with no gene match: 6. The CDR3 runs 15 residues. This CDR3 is CASSGFGTVNTEAFF. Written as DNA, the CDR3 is TGTGCCAGCAGTGGGTTCGGGACAGTGAACACTGAAGCTTTCTTT.

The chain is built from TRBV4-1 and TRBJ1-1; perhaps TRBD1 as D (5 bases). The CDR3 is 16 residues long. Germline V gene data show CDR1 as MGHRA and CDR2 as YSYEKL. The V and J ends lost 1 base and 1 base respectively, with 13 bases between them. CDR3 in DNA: TGCGCCAGCAGCCAAGTAGCCGGACACCCGAACACTGAAGCTTTCTTT. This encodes CASSQVAGHPNTEAFF.

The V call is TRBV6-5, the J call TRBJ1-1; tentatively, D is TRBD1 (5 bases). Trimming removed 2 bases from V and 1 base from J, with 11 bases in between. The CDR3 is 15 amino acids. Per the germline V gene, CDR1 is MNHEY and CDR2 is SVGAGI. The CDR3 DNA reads TGTGCCAGCAGTTACCGTGAAGGGGAGAACACTGAAGCTTTCTTT. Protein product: CASSYREGENTEAFF.

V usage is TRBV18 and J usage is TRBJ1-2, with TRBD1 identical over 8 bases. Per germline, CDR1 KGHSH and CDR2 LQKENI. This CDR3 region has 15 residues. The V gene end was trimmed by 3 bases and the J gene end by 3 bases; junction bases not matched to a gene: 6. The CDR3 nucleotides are TGTGCCAGCTCACCCTCCCCAGGGGGCGACTATGGCTACACCTTC. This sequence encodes CASSPSPGGDYGYTF.

The CDR3, as DNA: TGTGCCAGCAGCGAGGGAGGGCCGGTAGATACGCAGTATTTT. Its protein product is CASSEGGPVDTQYF. This chain joins TRBV7-3 and TRBJ2-3; 7 nucleotides line up with TRBD2. This CDR3 has 14 amino acids. V trimming: 5 bases; J trimming: 5 bases; junction bases outside the gene matches: 7. Germline assignment: CDR1 SGHTA and CDR2 FQGTGA.

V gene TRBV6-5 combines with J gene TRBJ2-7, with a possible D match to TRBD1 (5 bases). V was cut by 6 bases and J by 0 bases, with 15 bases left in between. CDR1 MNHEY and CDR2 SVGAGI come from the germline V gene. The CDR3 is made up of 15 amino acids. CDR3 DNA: TGTGCCAGCAGGGCCGGACAATCCCTCTCCTACGAGCAGTACTTC. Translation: CASRAGQSLSYEQYF.

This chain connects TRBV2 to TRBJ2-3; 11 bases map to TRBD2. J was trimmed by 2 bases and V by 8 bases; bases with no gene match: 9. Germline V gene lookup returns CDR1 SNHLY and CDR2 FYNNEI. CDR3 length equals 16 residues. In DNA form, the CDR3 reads TGTGCCAGCCAATACGGACTAGCGGGCTACACAGATACGCAGTATTTT. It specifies CASQYGLAGYTDTQYF.

The CDR3 DNA reads TGTGCCACCAGCAGAGACCCGCTCGCGGGCGAGGGGGACAATGAGCAGTTCTTC. As protein: CATSRDPLAGEGDNEQFF. The chain has TRBV15 and TRBJ2-1, with D possibly TRBD1 on 6 matching bases. The CDR3 runs 18 residues. V was cut by 0 bases and J by 5 bases, with 20 bases left in between. Germline-derived CDR1 and CDR2 are LNHNV and YYDKDF (reference sequence).

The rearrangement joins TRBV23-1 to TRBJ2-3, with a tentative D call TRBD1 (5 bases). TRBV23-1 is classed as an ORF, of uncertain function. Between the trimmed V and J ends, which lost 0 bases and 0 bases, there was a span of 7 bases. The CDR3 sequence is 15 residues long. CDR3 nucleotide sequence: TGCGCCAGCAGTCAATCGGGGCAGAGCACAGATACGCAGTATTTT. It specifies CASSQSGQSTDTQYF.

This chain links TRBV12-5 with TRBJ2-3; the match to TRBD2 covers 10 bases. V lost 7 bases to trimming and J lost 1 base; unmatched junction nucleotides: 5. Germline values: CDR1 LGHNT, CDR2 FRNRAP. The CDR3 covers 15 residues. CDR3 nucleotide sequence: TGTGCTAGTGCCATCGGGACTAGCGGCACAGATACGCAGTATTTT. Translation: CASAIGTSGTDTQYF.

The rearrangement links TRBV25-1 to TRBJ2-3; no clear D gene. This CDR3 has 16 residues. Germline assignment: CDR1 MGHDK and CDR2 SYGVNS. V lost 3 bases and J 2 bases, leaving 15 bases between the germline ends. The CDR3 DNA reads TGTGCCAGCAGTGACTCTGGGCCCTCTTCCACAGATACGCAGTATTTT. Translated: CASSDSGPSSTDTQYF.

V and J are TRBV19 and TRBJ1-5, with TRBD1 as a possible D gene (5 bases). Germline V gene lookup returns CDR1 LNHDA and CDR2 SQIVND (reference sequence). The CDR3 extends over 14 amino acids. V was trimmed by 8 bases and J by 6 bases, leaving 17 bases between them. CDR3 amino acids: CASYQRGEGQPQHF. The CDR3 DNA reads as TGTGCCAGTTACCAACGGGGGGAGGGTCAGCCCCAGCATTTT.

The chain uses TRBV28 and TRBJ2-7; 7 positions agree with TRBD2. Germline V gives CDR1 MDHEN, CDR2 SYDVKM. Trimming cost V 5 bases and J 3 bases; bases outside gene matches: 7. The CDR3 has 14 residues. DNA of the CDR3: TGTGCCAGCAGTCTTCCGGGACTATTCTACGAGCAGTACTTC. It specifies CASSLPGLFYEQYF.

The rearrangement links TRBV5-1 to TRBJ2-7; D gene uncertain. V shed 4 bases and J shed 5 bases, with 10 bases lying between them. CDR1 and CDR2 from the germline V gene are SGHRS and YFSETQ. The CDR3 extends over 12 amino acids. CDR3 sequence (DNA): TGCGCCAGCAGCCGCGATAGTAACGAGCAGTACTTC. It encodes CASSRDSNEQYF.